This entry is about one TCR beta chain. Its specificity is unknown. The data belong to a study of CXCR3-negative and CXCR3-positive naive CD8 T cells. General study points: Across naive subsets, surface CD5 expression was comparable, and TCR strength was inferred from properties of the TRB CDR3. Fresh PBMCs were used in most assays, and CXCR3 expression partially decreased after cryopreservation. CXCR3-negative naive cells had less hydrophobic TRB CDR3s than did CXCR3-positive naive cells.

UMI-labeled 5' RACE TRB cDNA libraries were prepared from the cells. From the 5' RACE reads, TCRdb lists one entry per CDR3 protein and no DNA. This table lists under 85,000 distinct CDR3 sequences. This CDR3 is built from 17 residues. Germline loops: CDR1 LGHNA, CDR2 YNFKEQ. CD45RO-CCR7+CD27+CD95- marked naive CD8+ T cells. This chain uses TRBV4-2 with TRBJ2-2; the D call of TRBD1 rests on TCRdb alone, since no DNA is present to check it. The sequence was collected from a human donor in good health. Some clones in this sample may be carry-over from other donors' samples. Sample: naive CXCR3- CD8+ T cells from blood. The subset denotes: CD45RO-CCR7+CD27+CD95- naive CD8+ T cells lacking CXCR3 (TNR3-). The CDR3 sequence is CASSQDLGDRGHGELFF.